This entry describes one TCR beta chain. Its antigen remains undetermined. Per-nucleotide qualities are absent, and no much larger clonotype sits a single base away. The CDR3 regions of human TCRbeta chains were analyzed by immunosequencing. Regarding the original processing steps: Repertoire TCRs were checked for matches against a reference library of SARS-CoV-2-specific TCRs that had been generated using the MIRA antigen-specificity platform. Breadth was defined as the fraction of unique TCRs that were SARS-CoV-2-associated. Depth was defined as the fraction of total T cells that were SARS-CoV-2-associated. Using the MIRA data, each spike-specific TCR was mapped to the spike region that the TCR reacts to and placed in a CD4 or CD8 class. Log10-transformed breadth and depth values were compared by one-way ANOVA with Sidak's multiple comparisons tests. As stored in TCRdb, this immuneACCESS dataset retains in-frame rearrangements with V and J assigned. A fraction of the clones does not appear; measured against another copy, unresolved V genes explain less than half of the discrepancy, and the remainder lacks a known reason. The V and J calls and the clone size are those of that table, but D and trimming were determined from the DNA. This sample has about 120,000 clones in its table, and about 85% of those were observed once. Roughly 3.1% of the sample lies in the top ten.

This sample is drawn from a study of T cell responses to AZD1222 COVID-19 vaccine (dated by TCRdb to 2020 to 2023). For the study in its entirety: A total of 230 to 250 trial participants underwent TCR sequencing, of whom 207 received two doses of AZD1222 and about 25 received two doses of the MenACWY control vaccine. Trial participants were enrolled by age into 18-55, 56-69 and 70-plus year subgroups, with approximately 150, 30 and 60 TCR-sequenced participants respectively. Findings and caveats that apply to the study as a whole: The vaccine-associated CD4 TCRs covered the entire spike protein, and the dominant responses fell in regions 160-218 and 743-854. The 56-69-year group was small, and its depth increase did not reach significance, likely because of low power. Most participants were white British and females outnumbered males, and the authors suggested that clonal diversity may have been underestimated. Because no day 14 peak-response samples were available, repertoires were characterized only after the peak T cell response. Reportedly, almost half of the unique spike-specific TCRs recognized epitopes lying outside the regions that are mutated in the B.1.351 and B.1.1.7 variants. Only six AZD1222 recipients were SARS-CoV-2 seropositive at baseline, limiting conclusions about previously exposed vaccinees. After two AZD1222 doses, both the breadth and the depth of spike-specific TCRs were significantly higher than at day 0 and than in MenACWY recipients.

This sample's time point label indicates: about 28 days (+/-7) after the second vaccine dose. AZD1222 recipients given second doses at about 4 weeks or at about 12 weeks were pooled, since spike-specific TCR depth and breadth were not found to differ between the two schedules. Samples from vaccinated people were obtained from the UK trials COV001 and COV002, which included a single-blind randomized controlled phase 2/3 trial of AZD1222 (ChAdOx1 nCoV-19) in healthy adults. Trial participant PBMC samples were collected at day 0 and day 28 after the second dose for TCRbeta chain sequencing. The sample consisted of peripheral blood, taken 28 days after the second AZD1222 dose. This receptor was identified in an adult who received the AZD1222 COVID-19 vaccine.

CDR3 reads: CASSLDGTVYGYTF. The sequenced DNA: TGCGCCAGCAGCTTGGACGGGACAGTTTATGGCTACACCTTC. The rearrangement combines TRBV5-1 with TRBJ1-2, with 7 junctional bases fitting TRBD1. The CDR3 runs 14 amino acids, cysteine and phenylalanine included. The kept DNA is CDR3 alone, 42 bases in frame from the first base. According to the germline V gene, CDR1 reads SGHRS and CDR2 reads YFSETQ. Germline trimming amounts to 0 bases on V and 5 bases on J, with 4 as the count of junction bases outside the gene matches.